These 28 T cell receptor beta chains share one sample of origin, sequenced in a study of identical twins. Each CDR3 protein is one row after TCRdb ran MiXCR on the 5' RACE reads. In the table there are about 1.7 million distinct CDR3 sequences, less than 35% of which are singletons. The sample comprised cord blood. These receptors were collected from a newborn girl in good health.

V gene TRBV12-3 or TRBV12-4 combines with J gene TRBJ1-1, with a weak D call TRBD1 (5 bases). This CDR3 is built from 16 residues. The V and J ends lost 5 bases and 0 bases respectively, with 16 bases between them. This chain's CDR3 is CASSPRQPLMNTEAFF. Here the CDR3 DNA reads TGTGCCAGCAGTCCCCGACAGCCTCTCATGAACACTGAAGCTTTCTTT.

V and J are TRBV4-2 and TRBJ1-2; D is undetermined. CDR3 size: 13 residues. Germline-derived CDR1 and CDR2 are LGHNA and YNFKEQ. Trimming left V 0 bases short and J 6 bases short, with 8 bases between. DNA of the CDR3: TGTGCCAGCAGCCAAGATCCCCCGGATGGCTACACCTTC. It specifies CASSQDPPDGYTF.

The V call is TRBV4-2, the J call TRBJ2-2; TRBD2 matches at 7 bases. Germline values: CDR1 LGHNA, CDR2 YNFKEQ. Trimming took 0 bases from V and 7 from J; bases not matched to a gene: 14. The CDR3 totals 18 residues. CDR3 amino acids: CASSQEVWAGVTGGELFF. The DNA of the CDR3 is TGTGCCAGCAGCCAAGAGGTCTGGGCGGGAGTGACGGGCGGGGAGCTGTTTTTT.

The chain is built from TRBV5-1 and TRBJ2-1; D unclear. Germline V gene lookup returns CDR1 SGHRS and CDR2 YFSETQ. CDR3 length: 14 residues. The V gene lost 1 base and the J gene lost 6 bases, with 11 bases spanning the gap. CDR3 sequence reads: CASSLSRISNEQFF. CDR3 bases: TGCGCCAGCAGCTTGTCGAGGATAAGCAATGAGCAGTTCTTC.

The chain is built from TRBV20-1 and TRBJ2-3; a weak D match, TRBD2 (6 bases). V dropped 5 bases and J dropped 14 bases, with 26 bases sitting between them. Germline V gives CDR1 DFQATT, CDR2 SNEGSKA (reference sequence). This CDR3 spans 14 amino acids. CDR3 amino acids: CSAPRQTSSDMRYF. The CDR3, as DNA: TGCAGTGCTCCCCGACAGACTAGTTCAGATATGCGGTATTTT.

In its sample, this clonotype was seen a few times. This chain connects TRBV12-3 or TRBV12-4 to TRBJ2-5, with D unclear. The CDR3 has 15 amino acids. The germline V and J ends were trimmed by 5 bases and 0 bases, with 13 bases remaining between them. CDR3 region: CASSPLRVHQETQYF. DNA of the CDR3: TGTGCCAGCAGTCCGCTCCGGGTCCACCAAGAGACCCAGTACTTC.

The genes are TRBV12-5 and TRBJ2-1, with 9 bases lining up with TRBD1. This CDR3 comprises 14 residues. Trimming at V came to 2 bases and at J to 11 bases, leaving 7 bases not matched to a gene. CDR1 and CDR2 (germline): LGHNT, FRNRAP. CDR3 sequence (DNA): TGTGCTAGTGGTTTGACGACAGGGGGTTCTAAGCAGTTCTTC. Translated: CASGLTTGGSKQFF.

This clonotype was observed a handful of times. V and J are TRBV12-3 or TRBV12-4 and TRBJ2-1; 10 bases map to TRBD1. The J segment lost 4 bases and the V segment lost 3 bases, leaving 15 bases of the junction unmatched. The length of the CDR3 is 19 residues. The CDR3 here is CASSFPGTGETTVYNEQFF. The CDR3 DNA follows: TGTGCCAGCAGTTTCCCCGGGACAGGGGAGACTACTGTATACAATGAGCAGTTCTTC.

The chain employs TRBV12-3 or TRBV12-4 and TRBJ2-3; the D gene is possibly TRBD1 (5 bases). This CDR3 is built from 15 residues. The V end was cut by 10 bases, the J end by 0 bases, with 17 bases between. The CDR3 loop reads CATTKRGLSTDTQYF. The CDR3 region has the DNA TGTGCCACTACCAAAAGGGGCCTAAGCACAGATACGCAGTATTTT.

The sample holds one count of this clonotype. The chain carries TRBV5-1 and TRBJ2-2; TRBD1 might be the D (5 bases). The CDR3 totals 15 residues. Germline V gene lookup returns CDR1 SGHRS and CDR2 YFSETQ. The ends were cut back, 5 bases at V and 3 bases at J, with 14 bases in the middle. For the CDR3, the DNA is TGCGCCAGCAGTGGGGCCCGACCCTACACCGGGGAGCTGTTTTTT. Its translation is CASSGARPYTGELFF.

The rearrangement joins TRBV3-1 to TRBJ2-1, with 8 bases lining up with TRBD2. V lost 0 bases to trimming and J lost 9 bases; unmatched junction nucleotides: 7. CDR1 is LGHDT and CDR2 is YNNKEL in the germline V gene (reference sequence). CDR3 length equals 15 residues. CDR3 sequence: CASSQDRLARGEQFF. The CDR3 DNA reads TGTGCCAGCAGCCAAGATAGACTAGCGCGGGGTGAGCAGTTCTTC.

This clonotype was found many times. The V call is TRBV4-2, the J call TRBJ2-3, with 8 bases identical to TRBD2. The CDR3 covers 15 residues. Germline V lookup: CDR1 LGHNA, CDR2 YNFKEQ. Trimming took 0 bases from V and 4 from J; bases not matched to a gene: 3. The CDR3 region is CASSQDVGLADTQYF. The CDR3 nucleotides are TGTGCCAGCAGCCAAGATGTGGGACTAGCAGATACGCAGTATTTT.

V usage is TRBV7-9 and J usage is TRBJ1-2, with 9 nucleotides matching TRBD1. This CDR3 region has 15 residues. Germline V lookup: CDR1 SEHNR, CDR2 FQNEAQ (reference sequence). Germline trimming cut 4 bases from V and 4 bases from J; bases unmatched to any gene: 7. The CDR3 DNA is TGTGCCAGCAGCTCTGTCACAGGGGGCGGCTATGGCTACACCTTC. Translated, it gives CASSSVTGGGYGYTF.

Written as DNA, the CDR3 is TGTGCCAGCAGCCGCGGGGGGACGAACTACAATGAGCAGTTCTTC. Amino acid sequence: CASSRGGTNYNEQFF. This chain uses TRBV5-4 with TRBJ2-1; TRBD2 matches 8 bases. The junction had 6 bases not matched to a gene; V was cut back by 4 bases and J by 3 bases. This CDR3 has 15 residues. CDR1 and CDR2 (germline): SGHNT, YYREEE (reference sequence). The full variable domain, in which reference TRBV5-4 and TRBJ2-1 provide the parts outside the CDR3, is ETGVTQSPTHLIKTRGQQVTLRCSSQSGHNTVSWYQQALGQGPQFIFQYYREEENGRGNFPPRFSGLQFPNYSSELNVNALELDDSALYLCASSRGGTNYNEQFFGPGTRLTVL.

The gene calls are TRBV4-1 and TRBJ2-3, with TRBD1 identical over 11 bases. Unmatched junction bases numbered 6, after V lost 5 bases and J lost 5 bases. This CDR3 is 15 amino acids long. The germline gives CDR1 MGHRA, CDR2 YSYEKL. The CDR3: CASSGGQGARDTQYF. CDR3 bases: TGCGCCAGCAGCGGCGGACAGGGGGCGCGAGATACGCAGTATTTT.

The V call is TRBV20-1, the J call TRBJ2-1; a possible D gene is TRBD1 (6 bases). Germline V gene sequence: CDR1 DFQATT, CDR2 SNEGSKA (reference sequence). V lost 0 bases and J 5 bases, leaving 11 bases between the germline ends. This CDR3 has 14 residues. CDR3 residues: CSAREGAQDNEQFF. As DNA, the CDR3 is TGCAGTGCTAGAGAGGGGGCGCAGGACAATGAGCAGTTCTTC.

This clonotype has just a few counts. The chain combines TRBV20-1 with TRBJ2-3; 9 nucleotides align to TRBD1. Per germline, CDR1 DFQATT and CDR2 SNEGSKA (reference sequence). CDR3 size: 14 residues. Trimming cost V 5 bases and J 3 bases; bases outside gene matches: 6. The CDR3: CSAPDRGRTDTQYF. The CDR3 DNA reads TGCAGTGCTCCAGACAGGGGGAGGACAGATACGCAGTATTTT.

This clonotype was seen a handful of times. The rearrangement links TRBV28 to TRBJ2-3; TRBD2 matches at 9 bases. The CDR3 spans 17 residues. Unmatched junction bases numbered 11, after V lost 2 bases and J lost 5 bases. CDR1 and CDR2 from the germline V gene are MDHEN and SYDVKM. CDR3 coding DNA: TGTGCCAGCAGTTTACCCCAAATAGCGGGAGCCGGAGATACGCAGTATTTT. Translated: CASSLPQIAGAGDTQYF.

This rearrangement joins TRBV10-3 to TRBJ2-7; TRBD1 agrees at 10 bases. The CDR3 contains 15 residues. Germline lookup yields CDR1 ENHRY and CDR2 SYGVKD. V was pared by 2 bases and J by 4 bases, with 5 bases of the junction left unmatched. CDR3 DNA: TGTGCCATCAGTGAGGGGACAGGGGTACTGTACGAGCAGTACTTC. Translation gives CAISEGTGVLYEQYF.

DNA for the CDR3: TGTGCCAGCAGCCCTTCCCCCCGTGACAGAAACACTGAAGCTTTCTTT. This codes for CASSPSPRDRNTEAFF. The genes are TRBV11-2 and TRBJ1-1; TRBD1 might be the D (5 bases). With 5 bases removed from V and 2 bases from J, the gap between germline ends came to 18 bases. The CDR3 loop spans 16 amino acids. From germline, CDR1 is SGHAT and CDR2 FQNNGV.

In this sample, this clonotype turned up many times. The J gene is TRBJ2-3, the V gene TRBV29-1; 14 nucleotides line up with TRBD2. Looked up from germline, CDR1 is SQVTM and CDR2 is ANQGSEA. CDR3 length equals 14 residues. With 4 bases clipped from V and 6 bases from J, the junction kept 3 bases outside the gene matches. In DNA form, the CDR3 reads TGCAGCGTTGCGGGGACTAGCGGGAGCGATACGCAGTATTTT. This translates into CSVAGTSGSDTQYF.

Only a few counts were recorded for this clonotype. CDR3 coding DNA: TGCAGTGCCACGGTTGTGTCTCAAGAGACCCAGTACTTC. Translated, it gives CSATVVSQETQYF. The rearrangement uses TRBV20-1 and TRBJ2-5; D not resolved. V shed 6 bases and J shed 2 bases, with 13 bases lying between them. Germline-derived CDR1 and CDR2 are DFQATT and SNEGSKA (reference sequence). The CDR3 consists of 13 residues.

The gene calls are TRBV5-5 and TRBJ2-2; 8 positions match TRBD1. Germline CDR1 is SGHKS and CDR2 is YYEKEE (reference sequence). J was trimmed by 6 bases and V by 2 bases; bases with no gene match: 12. This CDR3 comprises 17 residues. The chain's CDR3 is CASSLLVLQGAPGELFF. CDR3 DNA sequence: TGTGCCAGCAGCTTATTGGTTCTCCAGGGGGCGCCCGGGGAGCTGTTTTTT.

This clonotype turned up a few times. Its ends do not fully match the called genes, so a read error is possible. The V and J genes are TRBV15 and TRBJ1-2; weak D call: TRBD1 (6 bases). Germline assignment: CDR1 LNHNV and CDR2 YYDKDF (reference sequence). This CDR3 region has 15 residues. Written as DNA, the CDR3 is TGTGCCACCAGCAGAGATCCGGACAGTAACAATGGCTACACCTTC. Translating gives CATSRDPDSNNGYTF.

Only a few counts were recorded for this clonotype. The V gene is TRBV5-1, the J gene TRBJ2-3; 7 bases agree with TRBD1. The V and J ends lost 2 bases and 3 bases, in that order; junction bases with no gene match: 6. The germline V gene has CDR1 SGHRS and CDR2 YFSETQ. CDR3 size: 15 residues. The CDR3 loop is CASSFTGDGTDTQYF. The DNA of the CDR3 is TGCGCCAGCAGCTTTACAGGGGATGGGACAGATACGCAGTATTTT.

This clonotype was counted a few times. This sequence joins TRBV4-2 and TRBJ2-3, with 8 positions matching TRBD2. V shed 3 bases, J shed 2 bases, and the junction held 7 bases outside the gene matches. The CDR3 is 16 residues long. Germline V CDR1 and CDR2: LGHNA, YNFKEQ. The CDR3 here is CASSHETSVPTDTQYF. The CDR3, as DNA: TGTGCCAGCAGCCACGAGACTAGCGTTCCCACAGATACGCAGTATTTT.

CDR3 bases: TGTGCCAGCAGCCCTACGAGGGGGTCCAATGAGCAGTTCTTC. Translated: CASSPTRGSNEQFF. The chain employs TRBV7-2 and TRBJ2-1; D possibly corresponds to TRBD1 (6 bases). Germline V gene sequence: CDR1 SGHTA, CDR2 FQGNSA. V lost 5 bases, J lost 6 bases, and 14 bases lay in between. The CDR3 length is 14 residues. The full variable domain, with the rest looked up from reference TRBV7-2 and TRBJ2-1, is GAGVSQSPSNKVTEKGKDVELRCDPISGHTALYWYRQSLGQGLEFLIYFQGNSAPDKSGLPSDRFSAERTGGSVSTLTIQRTQQEDSAVYLCASSPTRGSNEQFFGPGTRLTVL.

This clonotype turned up a few times. The chain carries TRBV20-1 and TRBJ2-3, with D tentatively TRBD1 or TRBD2 (5 bases each). V dropped 6 bases and J dropped 4 bases, with 17 bases sitting between them. The CDR3 runs to 14 residues. Germline assignment: CDR1 DFQATT and CDR2 SNEGSKA (reference sequence). The CDR3 DNA sequence: TGCAGTGCCCGCCGGGACCTCGGGGCAGATACGCAGTATTTT. Protein: CSARRDLGADTQYF.